The clone carrying this T cell receptor beta chain was picked up one time. Method: immunoSEQ multiplex PCR; TCRdb's copy keeps in-frame clones and lacks some. Of roughly 79,000 clones listed, roughly 77% were seen once; the top ten hold around 3.9%. This sample is part of a study of technical replicates of blood from a few donors. Germline lookup yields CDR1 MNHEY and CDR2 SVGAGI. Trimming removed 5 bases from V and 6 bases from J, with 6 bases in between. CDR3 length: 11 amino acids. The TCR originated in a human donor in good health. Some clones in this sample may be carry-over from other donors' samples. The chain uses TRBV6-5 and TRBJ2-3, with a possible D match to TRBD2 (5 bases). Sequencing was done on a sample of PBMCs. CDR3 protein: CASSKRDTQYF. DNA for the CDR3: TGTGCCAGCAGTAAGCGGGATACGCAGTATTTT.